The source of this T cell receptor (beta chain) is a study of a mutant IDH1 vaccine in newly diagnosed glioma. Study details: Once 4-6 weeks had passed after radiotherapy alone, vaccination started, or it started with temozolomide cycles.

Germline values: CDR1 SGHRS, CDR2 YFSETQ. There are 14 residues in the CDR3. The J segment lost 6 bases and the V segment lost 4 bases, leaving 8 bases of the junction unmatched. Using immunoSEQ multiplex PCR, the repertoire was profiled, and TCRdb retains in-frame clones only, with some absent. The sample consists of about 32,000 clones, roughly four fifths of them appearing once. The time point is: week 35, safety follow-up. Each vaccine dose was 300 ug of mutant IDH1 20-mer peptide, with topical imiquimod. Vaccination of patients was performed eight times, in weeks 1, 3, 5, 7, 11, 15, 19 and 23. Newly diagnosed WHO grade 3 or 4 IDH1-mutant, ATRX-lost astrocytomas were identified in the donors. Study observations and caveats: Vaccine-induced immune responses occurred in roughly 94% of patients.

To note about this clone: Its target is not known.

This specimen consisted of PBMCs, obtained from a glioma patient whose treatment included an IDH1 peptide vaccine. V gene TRBV5-1 combines with J gene TRBJ2-5; 8 positions match TRBD1. The sequence was obtained from a man aged 25 to 40 with glioma. CDR3 coding DNA: TGCGCCAGCAGCCAACAGGGGGAAGGAAAGACCCAGTACTTC. Translated: CASSQQGEGKTQYF. The full variable domain, in which reference TRBV5-1 and TRBJ2-5 provide the parts outside the CDR3, is KAGVTQTPRYLIKTRGQQVTLSCSPISGHRSVSWYQQTPGQGLQFLFEYFSETQRNKGNFPGRFSGRQFSNSRSEMNVSTLELGDSALYLCASSQQGEGKTQYFGPGTRLLVL.